This T cell receptor beta chain was identified during a study of T cell repertoires in cytomegalovirus infection. Study background: Signatures in public TCR beta sequences pointed to both CMV infection and matching HLA type. Findings and caveats of the study: Using cumulative public TCR beta family frequency, the authors identified those who carried CMV together with the relevant HLA. In two of eight donors, the top clonotype was HLA-C-restricted CMV-specific.

Only a few counts were recorded for this clonotype. Its antigen is unidentified. TCRdb re-called the reads through MiXCR, storing one row per CDR3 protein. Of under 200,000 distinct CDR3 sequences in the sample, roughly 9% are singletons; the top ten hold about 4.2%. Sequencing input: PBMCs. The source is a human donor in good health (CMV status not recorded). Some clones in this sample may be carry-over from other donors' samples.

The CDR3 loop reads CASKMEGANTEAFF. The CDR3 region has the DNA TGTGCCAGCAAAATGGAGGGGGCGAACACTGAAGCTTTCTTT. The chain recombines TRBV2 with TRBJ1-1, with TRBD1 matching over 7 bases. Trimming at V came to 7 bases and at J to 1 base, leaving 6 bases not matched to a gene. CDR1 and CDR2 from the germline V gene are SNHLY and FYNNEI. The CDR3 runs to 14 residues.